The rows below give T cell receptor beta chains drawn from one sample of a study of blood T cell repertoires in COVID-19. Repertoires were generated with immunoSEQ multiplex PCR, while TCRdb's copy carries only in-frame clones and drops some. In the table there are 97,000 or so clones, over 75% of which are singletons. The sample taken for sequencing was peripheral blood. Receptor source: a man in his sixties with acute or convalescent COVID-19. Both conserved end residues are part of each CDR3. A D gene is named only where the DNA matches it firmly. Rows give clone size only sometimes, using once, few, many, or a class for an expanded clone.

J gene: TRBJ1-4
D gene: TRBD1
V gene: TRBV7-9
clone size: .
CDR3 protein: CASSFPGQGNEKLFF
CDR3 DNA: TGTGCCAGCAGCTTCCCGGGACAGGGAAATGAAAAACTGTTTTTT

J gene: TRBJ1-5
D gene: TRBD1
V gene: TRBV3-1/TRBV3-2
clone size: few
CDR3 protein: CASSPWARGSMQPQHF
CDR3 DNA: TGTGCCAGCAGCCCTTGGGCCAGGGGGTCGATGCAGCCCCAGCATTTT

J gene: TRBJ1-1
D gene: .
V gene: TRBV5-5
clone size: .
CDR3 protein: CASSSWTEITIEAFF
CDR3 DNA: TGTGCCAGCAGCTCTTGGACAGAAATAACAATTGAAGCTTTCTTT

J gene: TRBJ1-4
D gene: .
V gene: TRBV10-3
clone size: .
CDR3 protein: CAISESGGDEKLFF
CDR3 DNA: TGTGCCATCAGTGAGAGTGGGGGGGATGAAAAACTGTTTTTT

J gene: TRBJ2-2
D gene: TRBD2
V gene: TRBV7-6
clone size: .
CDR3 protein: CASSLAWRGGPTGELFF
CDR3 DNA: TGTGCCAGCAGCTTAGCGTGGCGGGGGGGCCCCACCGGGGAGCTGTTTTTT

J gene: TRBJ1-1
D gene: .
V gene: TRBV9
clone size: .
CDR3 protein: CASSLSSNRVQAEAFF
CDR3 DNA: TGTGCCAGCAGCCTTAGTAGTAACAGGGTCCAGGCTGAAGCTTTCTTT

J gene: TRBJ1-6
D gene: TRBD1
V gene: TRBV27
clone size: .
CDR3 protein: CASSGDRGDSPLHF
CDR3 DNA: TGTGCCAGCAGTGGCGACAGGGGGGATTCACCCCTCCACTTT

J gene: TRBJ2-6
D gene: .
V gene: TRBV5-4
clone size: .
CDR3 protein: CASKPRASSSGANVLTF
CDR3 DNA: TGTGCCAGCAAACCGAGGGCCTCAAGCTCTGGGGCCAACGTCCTGACTTTC

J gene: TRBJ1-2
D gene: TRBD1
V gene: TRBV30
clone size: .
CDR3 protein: CAWAGWTGLSGYTF
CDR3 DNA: TGTGCCTGGGCGGGTTGGACAGGGCTTAGTGGCTACACCTTC

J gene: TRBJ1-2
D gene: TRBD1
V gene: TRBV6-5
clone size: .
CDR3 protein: CASSSRQGAGGYTF
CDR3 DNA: TGTGCCAGCAGCTCCCGACAGGGGGCGGGTGGCTACACCTTC

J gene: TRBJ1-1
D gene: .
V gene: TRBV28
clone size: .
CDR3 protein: CASIGGHSGVEAFF
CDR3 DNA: TGTGCCAGCATAGGGGGACATTCCGGGGTAGAAGCTTTCTTT

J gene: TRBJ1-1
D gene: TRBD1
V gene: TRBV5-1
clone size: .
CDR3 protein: CASSLSPGTDTEAFF
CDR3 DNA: TGCGCCAGCAGCTTGTCCCCTGGGACAGACACTGAAGCTTTCTTT

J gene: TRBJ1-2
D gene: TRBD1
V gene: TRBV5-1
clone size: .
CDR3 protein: CASSPGQDSLYGYTF
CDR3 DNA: TGCGCCAGCAGCCCCGGACAGGATTCCCTCTATGGCTACACCTTC

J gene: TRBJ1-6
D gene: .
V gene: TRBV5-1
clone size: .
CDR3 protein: CASRSGGGLDSPLHF
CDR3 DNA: TGCGCCAGCCGCAGTGGGGGAGGGTTGGATTCACCCCTCCACTTT

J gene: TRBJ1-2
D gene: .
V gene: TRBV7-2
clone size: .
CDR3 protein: CASSLEWHYGYTF
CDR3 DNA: TGTGCCAGCAGCTTAGAATGGCACTATGGCTACACCTTC

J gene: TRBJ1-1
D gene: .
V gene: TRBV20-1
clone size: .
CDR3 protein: CSASPSGTYGSEAFF
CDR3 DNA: TGCAGTGCTAGTCCCTCGGGGACTTATGGGTCTGAAGCTTTCTTT

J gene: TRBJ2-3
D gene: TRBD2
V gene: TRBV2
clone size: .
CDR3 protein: CASSRLAGGADTQYF
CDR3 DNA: TGTGCCAGCAGCCGACTAGCGGGGGGGGCAGATACGCAGTATTTT

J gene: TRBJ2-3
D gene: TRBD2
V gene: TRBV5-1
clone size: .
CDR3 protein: CASSFFAGDTQYF
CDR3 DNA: TGCGCCAGCAGCTTCTTCGCGGGGGACACGCAGTATTTT

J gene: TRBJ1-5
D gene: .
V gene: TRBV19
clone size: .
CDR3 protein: CASSPPTHSNQPQHF
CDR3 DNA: TGTGCCAGTAGTCCGCCAACACATAGCAATCAGCCCCAGCATTTT

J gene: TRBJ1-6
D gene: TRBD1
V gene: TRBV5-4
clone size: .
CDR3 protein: CASSQTGTGSPLHF
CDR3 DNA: TGTGCCAGCAGCCAGACAGGGACCGGGTCACCCCTCCACTTT

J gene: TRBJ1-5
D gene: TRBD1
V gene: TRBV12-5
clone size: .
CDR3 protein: CATVGQSMNYQPQHF
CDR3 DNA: TGTGCTACCGTGGGACAGTCGATGAATTATCAGCCCCAGCATTTT

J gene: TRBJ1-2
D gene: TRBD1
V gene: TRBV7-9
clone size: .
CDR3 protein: CASSLSYRGGYTF
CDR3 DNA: TGTGCCAGCAGTTTGAGCTACAGGGGCGGCTACACCTTC

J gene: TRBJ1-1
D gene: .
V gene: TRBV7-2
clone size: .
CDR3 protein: CASSLAGGKGPEAFF
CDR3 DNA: TGTGCCAGCAGCTTAGCTGGAGGGAAAGGACCTGAAGCTTTCTTT

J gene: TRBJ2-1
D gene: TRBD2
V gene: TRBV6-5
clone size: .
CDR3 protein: CASSYQSGGYYGEQFF
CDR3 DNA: TGTGCCAGCAGTTATCAATCGGGGGGGTATTATGGGGAGCAGTTCTTC